The 19 T cell receptor beta chains listed next were all sequenced from one sample in a study of shared clonotypes between healthy human individuals. The table came from immunoSEQ multiplex PCR; TCRdb's copy has only in-frame clones and leaves some out. The profile shows about 2 million clones, less than 95% of them singletons. Terminally differentiated effector memory CD45RA+ cells were left out of the naive CD8 fraction, which was CD45RO-negative and positively selected for CCR7. The sequencing sample was made of naive CD8+ T cells sorted from blood. All receptors come from a man between 18 and 35 years old in good health.

The rearrangement joins TRBV5-1 to TRBJ2-1, with D possibly being TRBD2 (6 bases). Trimming removed 0 bases from V and 3 bases from J, with 13 bases in between. The V gene's germline CDR1 is SGHRS and CDR2 YFSETQ. The CDR3 covers 16 residues. CDR3 sequence: CASSLAYGGLYNEQFF. CDR3 DNA: TGCGCCAGCAGCTTGGCCTACGGGGGACTCTACAATGAGCAGTTCTTC.

The chain uses TRBV6-5 and TRBJ2-5, with 10 bases matching TRBD1. This CDR3 comprises 15 residues. Looked up from germline, CDR1 is MNHEY and CDR2 is SVGAGI. V trimming: 2 bases; J trimming: 5 bases; junction bases outside the gene matches: 5. The CDR3 nucleotides read TGTGCCAGCAGTTACGACAGGGGGCATGGGGAGACCCAGTACTTC. This encodes CASSYDRGHGETQYF.

This sequence joins TRBV11-2 and TRBJ2-1, with D perhaps matching TRBD2 (5 bases). The CDR3 has 15 amino acids. The germline V and J ends were trimmed by 6 bases and 2 bases, with 14 bases remaining between them. Per germline, CDR1 SGHAT and CDR2 FQNNGV. CDR3 residues: CASRGTRGTYNEQFF. DNA for the CDR3: TGTGCCAGCAGGGGAACTCGGGGTACCTACAATGAGCAGTTCTTC.

This chain connects TRBV27 to TRBJ2-1; a weak D match, TRBD2 (5 bases). The length of the CDR3 is 14 residues. The V gene's germline CDR1 is MNHEY and CDR2 SMNVEV (reference sequence). The V and J ends lost 3 bases and 8 bases respectively, with 14 bases between them. Here the CDR3 reads CASSFAAEMDEQFF. DNA of the CDR3: TGTGCCAGCAGTTTTGCAGCGGAAATGGATGAGCAGTTCTTC.

V usage is TRBV5-4 and J usage is TRBJ1-2, with D possibly TRBD1 on 6 matching bases. This CDR3 contains 14 residues. Germline assignment: CDR1 SGHNT and CDR2 YYREEE (reference sequence). V was pared by 4 bases and J by 5 bases, with 15 bases between. This CDR3 reads CASSPEGGGYGYTF. The CDR3, as DNA: TGTGCCAGCAGCCCCGAGGGGGGTGGGTATGGCTACACCTTC.

The chain combines TRBV6-7 with TRBJ2-3, with 9 nucleotides matching TRBD2. TRBV6-7 is annotated as an ORF whose role is uncertain. CDR3 length: 16 residues. Unmatched junction bases numbered 13, after V lost 6 bases and J lost 6 bases. CDR3 in DNA: TGTGCCAGCAGACCTCCGAGGACTAGCGCTTGGGATACGCAGTATTTT. This sequence encodes CASRPPRTSAWDTQYF.

This clone was seen once. The V and J genes are TRBV19 and TRBJ2-2; tentatively, D is TRBD2 (5 bases). V gave up 6 bases and J gave up 0 bases, with 14 bases separating them. The CDR3 has 16 residues. Germline V gene lookup returns CDR1 LNHDA and CDR2 SQIVND (reference sequence). The CDR3 region has the DNA TGTGCCAGTAGAAAACTGGACTGGTCGAACACCGGGGAGCTGTTTTTT. Its protein product is CASRKLDWSNTGELFF.

This clone was recorded only once. The chain joins TRBV28 to TRBJ2-5; 12 bases agree with TRBD2. CDR1 is MDHEN and CDR2 is SYDVKM in the germline V gene. V trimming: 5 bases; J trimming: 8 bases; junction bases outside the gene matches: 9. The CDR3 is 15 residues long. CDR3 bases: TGTGCCAGCAGTGCTATCACTAGCGGGGGGATTACCCAGTACTTC. It codes for CASSAITSGGITQYF. The full variable domain, with the rest looked up from reference TRBV28 and TRBJ2-5, is DVKVTQSSRYLVKRTGEKVFLECVQDMDHENMFWYRQDPGLGLRLIYFSYDVKMKEKGDIPEGYSVSREKKERFSLILESASTNQTSMYLCASSAITSGGITQYFGPGTRLLVL.

The V gene is TRBV7-3, the J gene TRBJ1-1, with D tentatively TRBD1 (6 bases). V dropped 4 bases and J dropped 3 bases, with 12 bases sitting between them. This CDR3 region has 14 residues. Germline values: CDR1 SGHTA, CDR2 FQGTGA. CDR3 DNA sequence: TGTGCCAGCAGCTCAACTCACAGGGACACTGAAGCTTTCTTT. It yields the protein CASSSTHRDTEAFF.

In its sample, this clone was seen once. CDR3: CASSLPGGGPSYEQYF. CDR3 nucleotides: TGCGCCAGCAGCCTCCCCGGGGGGGGGCCATCCTACGAGCAGTACTTC. V is TRBV4-1 and J is TRBJ2-7, with TRBD2 matching over 8 bases. CDR1 and CDR2 from the germline V gene are MGHRA and YSYEKL. Germline trimming cut 4 bases from V and 1 base from J; bases unmatched to any gene: 9. The CDR3 is made up of 16 amino acids.

The chain has TRBV10-3 and TRBJ2-7, with D perhaps matching TRBD2 (5 bases). V lost 3 bases and J 4 bases, leaving 13 bases between the germline ends. This CDR3 spans 14 amino acids. Germline V gives CDR1 ENHRY, CDR2 SYGVKD. CDR3 region: CAISDLETKYEQYF. The CDR3 DNA sequence: TGTGCCATCAGTGATTTAGAGACTAAGTACGAGCAGTACTTC.

V gene TRBV6-1 combines with J gene TRBJ2-7; tentatively, D is TRBD1 (6 bases). The length of the CDR3 is 14 residues. The germline CDR1 and CDR2 sequences are MNHNS and SASEGT. V lost 4 bases and J lost 3, with 13 bases in between. In DNA form, the CDR3 reads TGTGCCAGCAGTGGGTTAACACAGGGCTACGAGCAGTACTTC. Translating it yields CASSGLTQGYEQYF.

This chain uses TRBV10-3 with TRBJ1-3; D is unresolved. This CDR3 has 13 residues. In germline, CDR1 is ENHRY, CDR2 SYGVKD. The V and J ends lost 6 bases and 0 bases respectively, with 6 bases between them. The CDR3 protein is CAIRENSGNTIYF. In DNA, the CDR3 is TGTGCCATCAGGGAAAACTCTGGAAACACCATATATTTT.

In DNA, the CDR3 is TGTGCCAGCAGTGTTGGGGCAATACAGGGCACCGGGGAGCTGTTTTTT. It translates to CASSVGAIQGTGELFF. The chain couples TRBV9 to TRBJ2-2; D might be TRBD1 (6 bases). The CDR3 sequence is 16 residues long. Trimming pared 5 bases from V and 4 bases from J, leaving 18 bases between. CDR1 and CDR2 (germline): SGDLS, YYNGEE.

The chain couples TRBV7-9 to TRBJ2-2; 8 bases line up with TRBD1. J lost 2 bases, V lost 1 base, and 6 bases had no gene match. Germline lookup yields CDR1 SEHNR and CDR2 FQNEAQ (reference sequence). The CDR3 is 17 amino acids. The CDR3 DNA reads as TGTGCCAGCAGCTTAGGGTGGACAGGGATTAACACCGGGGAGCTGTTTTTT. Translation gives CASSLGWTGINTGELFF.

On this clone: Different DNA sequences within this sample yield the same CDR3. The chain employs TRBV19 and TRBJ1-6, with D possibly being TRBD1 (5 bases). Trimming removed 5 bases at V and 5 bases at J, with 10 bases between. Germline V gene data show CDR1 as LNHDA and CDR2 as SQIVND (reference sequence). CDR3 length equals 14 residues. As DNA, the CDR3 is TGTGCCAGTAGTGCGGGGACCGATAATTCACCCCTCCACTTT. It is translated as CASSAGTDNSPLHF. Full variable domain (outside the CDR3, taken from reference TRBV19 and TRBJ1-6): DGGITQSPKYLFRKEGQNVTLSCEQNLNHDAMYWYRQDPGQGLRLIYYSQIVNDFQKGDIAEGYSVSREKKESFPLTVTSAQKNPTAFYLCASSAGTDNSPLHFGNGTRLTVT.

DNA for the CDR3: TGCGCCAGCAGCTTGGAAGATCTAGCGGTAGATACGCAGTATTTT. Its translation is CASSLEDLAVDTQYF. The rearrangement links TRBV5-1 to TRBJ2-3, with 7 bases that match TRBD2. This CDR3 has 15 amino acids. Germline lookup yields CDR1 SGHRS and CDR2 YFSETQ. V lost 0 bases, J lost 5 bases, and 6 bases stayed unmatched.

The chain employs TRBV2 and TRBJ1-5; 7 nucleotides agree with TRBD1. The CDR3 length is 16 residues. The germline CDR1 and CDR2 sequences are SNHLY and FYNNEI. Trimming cost V 4 bases and J 0 bases; bases outside gene matches: 6. The CDR3 sequence: CASSGPGQLSNQPQHF. The DNA of the CDR3 is TGTGCCAGCAGTGGGCCGGGACAGCTTAGCAATCAGCCCCAGCATTTT.

CDR3 DNA sequence: TGTGCCAGCAGCCATTCCGGGACTACTAGCACAGATACGCAGTATTTT. Translated, it gives CASSHSGTTSTDTQYF. V and J are TRBV7-9 and TRBJ2-3; the match to TRBD2 covers 7 bases. Germline lookup yields CDR1 SEHNR and CDR2 FQNEAQ (reference sequence). This CDR3 has 16 amino acids. Trimming took 5 bases from V and 0 from J; bases not matched to a gene: 8. Looking up the rest from reference TRBV7-9 and TRBJ2-3 gives the full variable domain: DTGVSQNPRHKITKRGQNVTFRCDPISEHNRLYWYRQTLGQGPEFLTYFQNEAQLEKSRLLSDRFSAERPKGSFSTLEIQRTEQGDSAMYLCASSHSGTTSTDTQYFGPGTRLTVL.